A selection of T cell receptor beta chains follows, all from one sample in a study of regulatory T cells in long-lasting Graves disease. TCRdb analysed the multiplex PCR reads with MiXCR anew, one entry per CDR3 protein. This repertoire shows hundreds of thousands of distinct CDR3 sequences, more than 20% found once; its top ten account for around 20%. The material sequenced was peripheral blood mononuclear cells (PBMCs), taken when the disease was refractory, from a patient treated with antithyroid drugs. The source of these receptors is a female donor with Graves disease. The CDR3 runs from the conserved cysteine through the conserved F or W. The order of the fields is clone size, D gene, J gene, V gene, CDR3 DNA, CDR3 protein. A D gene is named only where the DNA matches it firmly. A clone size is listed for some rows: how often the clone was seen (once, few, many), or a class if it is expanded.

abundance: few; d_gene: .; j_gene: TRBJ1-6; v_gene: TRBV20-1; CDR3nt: TGCAGTGCTAGGTCCTACAGGGTAGGGATTAATTCACCCCTCCACTTT; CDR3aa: CSARSYRVGINSPLHF
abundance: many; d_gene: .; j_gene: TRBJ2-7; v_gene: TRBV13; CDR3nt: TGTGCCAGCAGCTTAGAGAACTACGAGCAGTACTTC; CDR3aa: CASSLENYEQYF
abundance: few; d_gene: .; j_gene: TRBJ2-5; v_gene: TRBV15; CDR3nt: TGTGCCACCAGCAGAGGGGAAGCCCAAGAGACCCAGTACTTC; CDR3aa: CATSRGEAQETQYF
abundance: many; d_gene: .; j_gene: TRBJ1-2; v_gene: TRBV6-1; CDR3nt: TGTGCCAGCAGTGTGGGACTATTGGCTGGCTACACCTTC; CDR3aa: CASSVGLLAGYTF
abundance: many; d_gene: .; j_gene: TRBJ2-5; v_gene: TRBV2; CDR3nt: TGTGCCAGCAGTGAACGCGTGGAGACCCAGTACTTC; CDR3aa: CASSERVETQYF
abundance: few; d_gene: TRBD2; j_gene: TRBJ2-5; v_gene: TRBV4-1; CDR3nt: TGCGCCAGCAGCCAAGGCACCAGCGGGAGTTGGTCGGAGACCCAGTACTTC; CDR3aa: CASSQGTSGSWSETQYF
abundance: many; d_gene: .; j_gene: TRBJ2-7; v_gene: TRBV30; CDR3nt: TGTGCCTGGAGCCGTACAGGGAAGGGAGAGCAGTACTTC; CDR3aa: CAWSRTGKGEQYF
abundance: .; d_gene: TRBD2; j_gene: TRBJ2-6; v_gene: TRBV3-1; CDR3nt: TGTGCCAGCAGCCAATTACTGTGGCGGGAGGGCGCTGGGGCCAACGTCCTGACTTTC; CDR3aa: CASSQLLWREGAGANVLTF
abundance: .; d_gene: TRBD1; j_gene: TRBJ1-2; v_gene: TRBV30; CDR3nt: TGTGCCTGGAGTGTACTAGGGGGCGGCTACACCTTC; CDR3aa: CAWSVLGGGYTF
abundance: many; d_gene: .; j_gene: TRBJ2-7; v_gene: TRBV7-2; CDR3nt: TGTGCCAGCAACTCCTTCACAGAGTCCGAGCAGTACTTC; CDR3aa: CASNSFTESEQYF
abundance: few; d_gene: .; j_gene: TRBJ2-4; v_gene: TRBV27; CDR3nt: TGTGCCAGCAGTGAGGGGCCGGGAAACATTCAGTACTTC; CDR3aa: CASSEGPGNIQYF
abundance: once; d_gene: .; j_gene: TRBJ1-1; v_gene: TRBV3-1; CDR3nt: TGTGCCAGCAGCCACGGCGTAGGGGGCACTGAAGCTTTCTTT; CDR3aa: CASSHGVGGTEAFF
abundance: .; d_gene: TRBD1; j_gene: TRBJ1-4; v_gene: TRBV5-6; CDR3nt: TGTGCCAGCAGCTTGACAGGGGCCGAAAAACTGTTTTTT; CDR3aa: CASSLTGAEKLFF
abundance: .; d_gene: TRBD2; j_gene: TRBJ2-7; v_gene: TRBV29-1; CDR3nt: TGCAGCGTTGGAGGGGGACTAGCGGCTACTGAGCAGTACTTC; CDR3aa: CSVGGGLAATEQYF
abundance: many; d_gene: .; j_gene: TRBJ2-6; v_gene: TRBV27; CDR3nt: TGTGCCAGCAGTTTATTGGGAGACGTCCTGACTTTC; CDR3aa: CASSLLGDVLTF
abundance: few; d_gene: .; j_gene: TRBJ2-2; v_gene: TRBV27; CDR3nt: TGTGCCAGCAGACCTTCCCCCCTCGGGGAGCTGTTTTTT; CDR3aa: CASRPSPLGELFF
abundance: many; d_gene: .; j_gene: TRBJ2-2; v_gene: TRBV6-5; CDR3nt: TGTGCCAGCAGTTACGGAGGGGGCTCGGGCACCGGGGAGCTGTTTTTT; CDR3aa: CASSYGGGSGTGELFF
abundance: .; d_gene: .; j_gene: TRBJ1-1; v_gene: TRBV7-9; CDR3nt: TGTGCCAGCAGCTTAGGAAGTGGATTTGAAGCTTTCTTT; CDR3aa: CASSLGSGFEAFF
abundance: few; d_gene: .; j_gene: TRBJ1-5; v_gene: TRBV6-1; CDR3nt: TGTGCCTCCGGGGACGGTTCCAATCAGCCCCAGCATTTT; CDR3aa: CASGDGSNQPQHF
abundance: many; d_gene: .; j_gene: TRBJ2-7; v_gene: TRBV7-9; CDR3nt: TGTGCCAGCAGCTTAGCGACGGTCGTGACGCATTCCTACGAGCAGTACTTC; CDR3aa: CASSLATVVTHSYEQYF
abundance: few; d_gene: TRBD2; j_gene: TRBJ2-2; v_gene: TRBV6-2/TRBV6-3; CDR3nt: TGTGCCAGCAGTTACGGGACTAGCGGCGGGGAGCTGTTTTTT; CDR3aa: CASSYGTSGGELFF
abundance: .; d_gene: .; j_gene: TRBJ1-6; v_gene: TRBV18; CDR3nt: TGTGCCAGCACAACGCTAAGCTCCGATAATTCACCCCTCCACTTT; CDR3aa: CASTTLSSDNSPLHF
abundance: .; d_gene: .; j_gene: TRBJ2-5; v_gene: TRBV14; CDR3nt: TGTGCCAGCAGCCAAGATCCGGGAAGGGAAGAGACCCAGTACTTC; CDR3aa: CASSQDPGREETQYF